These 22 T cell receptor beta chains came from one sample sequenced in a study of cytomegalovirus exposure and HLA in healthy donors. A multiplex PCR was run with 60 Vbeta primers and 13 Jbeta primers. TCRdb's copy holds only in-frame clones and misses some; the assay was immunoSEQ multiplex PCR. The sample has about 120,000 clones; 70% to 80% are singletons. The sample was PBMCs. Receptor source: a woman between 40 and 50 years old in good health and CMV-seropositive.

The chain combines TRBV19 with TRBJ2-1; D is ambiguous. The CDR3 length is 16 residues. V was shortened by 1 base and J by 1 base, with 11 bases between the two germline ends. The germline CDR1 and CDR2 sequences are LNHDA and SQIVND (reference sequence). The CDR3 loop is CASSIAYRASYNEQFF. DNA for the CDR3: TGTGCCAGTAGTATAGCATATAGAGCTTCCTACAATGAGCAGTTCTTC.

The rearrangement uses TRBV2 and TRBJ1-4; tentatively, D is TRBD1 (6 bases). The V gene lost 6 bases and the J gene lost 4 bases, with 9 bases spanning the gap. The CDR3 covers 13 residues. CDR1 and CDR2 from the germline V gene are SNHLY and FYNNEI. The CDR3 sequence is CASSLDSNEKLFF. CDR3 nucleotide sequence: TGTGCCAGCAGCTTGGACAGTAATGAAAAACTGTTTTTT.

J is TRBJ2-5 and V is TRBV5-1; 14 nucleotides agree with TRBD2. From germline, CDR1 is SGHRS and CDR2 YFSETQ. Trimming at V came to 4 bases and at J to 5 bases, leaving 13 bases not matched to a gene. The CDR3 loop spans 18 amino acids. The CDR3 is CASSPYSGLAGGRETQYF. DNA for the CDR3: TGCGCCAGCAGCCCCTACTCAGGACTAGCGGGAGGTCGGGAGACCCAGTACTTC.

The chain combines TRBV7-2 with TRBJ2-3; 7 bases match TRBD2. V dropped 5 bases and J dropped 2; count of bases not matched to a gene: 16. CDR1 and CDR2 (germline): SGHTA, FQGNSA. The CDR3 has 18 amino acids. CDR3 bases: TGTGCCAGCAGCCCGGGGGGTGGTGGACTGTACCTCACAGATACGCAGTATTTT. It codes for CASSPGGGGLYLTDTQYF.

The rearrangement links TRBV19 to TRBJ2-7; D may be TRBD2 (5 bases). Trimming took 3 bases from V and 6 from J, leaving 18 bases between them. The germline V gene has CDR1 LNHDA and CDR2 SQIVND (reference sequence). The CDR3 has 15 amino acids. For the CDR3, the DNA is TGTGCCAGTAGTATCCTCCCACTAGACCTTCGCGAGCAGTACTTC. Amino acids: CASSILPLDLREQYF.

The chain couples TRBV7-8 to TRBJ2-2; tentative D call: TRBD2 (5 bases). The V and J ends lost 3 bases and 1 base respectively, with 9 bases between them. CDR3 length equals 15 residues. Germline lookup yields CDR1 SGHVS and CDR2 FQNEAQ. CDR3 residues: CASSFAGMNTGELFF. For the CDR3, the DNA is TGTGCCAGCAGCTTCGCCGGGATGAACACCGGGGAGCTGTTTTTT.

The V and J genes are TRBV27 and TRBJ2-4; D remains ambiguous. The V end was cut by 1 base, the J end by 10 bases, with 11 bases between. There are 13 residues in the CDR3. Germline lookup yields CDR1 MNHEY and CDR2 SMNVEV (reference sequence). The CDR3 region is CASSLFFASIQYF. DNA of the CDR3: TGTGCCAGCAGTTTATTTTTTGCGTCAATTCAGTACTTC.

This rearrangement joins TRBV6-6 to TRBJ1-2, with D possibly being TRBD1 (5 bases). The CDR3 is 15 residues long. Trimming left V 2 bases short and J 5 bases short, with 15 bases between. CDR1 is MNHNY, CDR2 SVGAGI, per germline (reference sequence). The CDR3 sequence is CASSYPEAGRYGYTF. For the CDR3, the DNA is TGTGCCAGCAGTTACCCGGAGGCAGGGAGGTATGGCTACACCTTC.

V and J are TRBV27 and TRBJ1-2; D is unresolved. CDR3 length: 17 residues. V lost 2 bases to trimming and J lost 4 bases, with 20 bases between them. Germline V gene data show CDR1 as MNHEY and CDR2 as SMNVEV (reference sequence). In DNA form, the CDR3 reads TGTGCCAGCAGTTTAACGGGCCCTGGGGAGACCCTCTATGGCTACACCTTC. This gives the protein CASSLTGPGETLYGYTF.

The count of this clone is one. CDR3: CASRLQGSSYEQYF. The CDR3, as DNA: TGTGCCAGCAGACTCCAGGGAAGCTCCTACGAGCAGTACTTC. The chain uses TRBV2 and TRBJ2-7; D is perhaps TRBD1 (5 bases). The V and J ends lost 6 bases and 0 bases respectively, with 12 bases between them. Germline lookup yields CDR1 SNHLY and CDR2 FYNNEI. The CDR3 length is 14 residues.

The rearrangement uses TRBV4-1 and TRBJ2-4, with 7 positions matching TRBD2. The CDR3 is 16 residues long. The germline gives CDR1 MGHRA, CDR2 YSYEKL. The V and J ends lost 1 base and 0 bases, in that order; junction bases with no gene match: 3. The CDR3, as DNA: TGCGCCAGCAGCCAAGGGACTAGGCAAGCCAAAAACATTCAGTACTTC. Translation gives CASSQGTRQAKNIQYF.

The rearrangement uses TRBV4-3 and TRBJ2-1; weak D call: TRBD2 (7 bases). Germline V lookup: CDR1 LGHNA, CDR2 YSLEER. This CDR3 is 18 amino acids long. Trimming left V 1 base short and J 8 bases short, with 24 bases between. The CDR3 is CASSQGTYSSRGADEQFF. CDR3 in DNA: TGCGCCAGCAGCCAAGGGACCTACTCAAGTCGGGGGGCGGATGAGCAGTTCTTC.

The V gene is TRBV10-3, the J gene TRBJ2-7, with D hard to call. V lost 2 bases to trimming and J lost 2 bases, with 7 bases between them. CDR1 is ENHRY and CDR2 is SYGVKD in the germline V gene. The CDR3 loop spans 13 amino acids. The DNA of the CDR3 is TGTGCCATCAGTGAGGGGCACACCTACGAGCAGTACTTC. Residues: CAISEGHTYEQYF.

The CDR3 loop reads CASSQATSGGNTDTQYF. DNA for the CDR3: TGTGCCAGCAGCCAGGCTACTAGCGGGGGGAACACAGATACGCAGTATTTT. The chain has TRBV4-2 and TRBJ2-3; 12 nucleotides align to TRBD2. With V trimmed by 3 bases and J by 2 bases, 6 bases remained unmatched. The CDR3 is made up of 17 amino acids. CDR1 is LGHNA and CDR2 is YNFKEQ in the germline V gene.

The V call is TRBV15, the J call TRBJ1-1, with 8 bases identical to TRBD1. There are 15 residues in the CDR3. V lost 3 bases and J lost 4; bases outside the gene matches: 7. Germline V CDR1 and CDR2: LNHNV, YYDKDF (reference sequence). CDR3 sequence: CATSRETGARTEAFF. The DNA for the CDR3 is TGTGCCACCAGCAGGGAGACAGGGGCACGCACTGAAGCTTTCTTT.

This clone was recorded a few times. V gene TRBV7-9 combines with J gene TRBJ2-3; 9 bases are shared with TRBD2. This CDR3 comprises 16 residues. J lost 1 base, V lost 5 bases, and 7 bases had no gene match. Germline V gene data show CDR1 as SEHNR and CDR2 as FQNEAQ (reference sequence). The CDR3 region is CASSPTSGQGTDTQYF. CDR3 coding DNA: TGTGCCAGCAGCCCAACTAGCGGGCAAGGCACAGATACGCAGTATTTT.

CDR3 sequence: CASSLAGQGAYEQYF. The CDR3 coding sequence is TGCGCCAGCAGCTTGGCTGGACAGGGAGCCTACGAGCAGTACTTC. The V and J genes are TRBV5-1 and TRBJ2-7; the match to TRBD1 covers 8 bases. The germline V gene encodes CDR1 SGHRS and CDR2 YFSETQ. The CDR3 is 15 residues long. Trimming took 0 bases from V and 2 from J; bases not matched to a gene: 4.

V and J are TRBV19 and TRBJ2-1; 14 positions agree with TRBD2. V shed 10 bases and J 7 bases; nucleotides not matched to a gene: 12. The CDR3 is 16 amino acids. Germline loops: CDR1 LNHDA, CDR2 SQIVND (reference sequence). The CDR3 reads CATSLGTSGRGNEQFF. CDR3 nucleotides: TGTGCCACCTCCTTGGGGACTAGCGGGAGAGGAAATGAGCAGTTCTTC.

This clone was recorded once. This chain uses TRBV9 with TRBJ1-2, with 8 bases identical to TRBD1. Unmatched junction bases numbered 10, after V lost 5 bases and J lost 4 bases. The CDR3 contains 15 residues. In germline, CDR1 is SGDLS, CDR2 YYNGEE. The DNA for the CDR3 is TGTGCCAGCAGGGGCAATCCAGGGGGCGGCTATGGCTACACCTTC. Translated, it gives CASRGNPGGGYGYTF.

The chain joins TRBV6-5 to TRBJ1-6; D uncertain. Germline V gene lookup returns CDR1 MNHEY and CDR2 SVGAGI. The CDR3 has 14 residues. Trimming removed 4 bases at V and 12 bases at J, with 16 bases between. The CDR3 sequence is CASSLEGIGRPLHF. CDR3 coding DNA: TGTGCCAGCAGTTTAGAAGGAATTGGGAGACCCCTCCACTTT.

This chain's CDR3 is CASSIGGLAGGGYEQYF. DNA for the CDR3: TGTGCCAGTAGTATCGGCGGACTAGCGGGAGGAGGCTACGAGCAGTACTTC. The chain has TRBV19 and TRBJ2-7; 14 bases line up with TRBD2. With V trimmed by 3 bases and J by 3 bases, 7 bases remained unmatched. The CDR3 runs to 17 residues. CDR1 is LNHDA and CDR2 is SQIVND in the germline V gene (reference sequence). The full variable domain, rest sourced from reference TRBV19 and TRBJ2-7, is DGGITQSPKYLFRKEGQNVTLSCEQNLNHDAMYWYRQDPGQGLRLIYYSQIVNDFQKGDIAEGYSVSREKKESFPLTVTSAQKNPTAFYLCASSIGGLAGGGYEQYFGPGTRLTVT.

The chain uses TRBV19 and TRBJ2-1; 7 bases fit TRBD2. The germline V gene has CDR1 LNHDA and CDR2 SQIVND (reference sequence). Trimming at V came to 7 bases and at J to 4 bases, leaving 7 bases not matched to a gene. CDR3 size: 14 residues. CDR3 sequence reads: CASIGLGIYNEQFF. For the CDR3, the DNA is TGTGCCAGTATCGGACTAGGAATATACAATGAGCAGTTCTTC.